Each of the 10 T cell receptor beta chains below was sequenced from the same sample in a study of blood T cell repertoires in COVID-19. TCRdb keeps only in-frame clones here, not all; method: immunoSEQ multiplex PCR. This sample yields some 180,000 clones, of which around 80% are seen a single time; under 3.5% belongs to the top ten. The sample was peripheral blood. Every receptor here comes from an elderly woman with active or convalescent COVID-19.

The chain recombines TRBV2 with TRBJ2-6; 7 bases line up with TRBD1. Germline lookup yields CDR1 SNHLY and CDR2 FYNNEI. The J segment lost 2 bases and the V segment lost 7 bases, leaving 5 bases of the junction unmatched. CDR3 length: 15 residues. CDR3 in amino acids: CASILDRAGANVLTF. CDR3 bases: TGTGCCAGCATCCTCGACAGGGCTGGGGCCAACGTCCTGACTTTC.

The chain has TRBV5-6 and TRBJ2-3, with 13 positions matching TRBD2. Germline-derived CDR1 and CDR2 are SGHDT and YYEEEE. With V trimmed by 4 bases and J by 6 bases, 5 bases remained unmatched. The CDR3 runs 15 residues. The CDR3 region is CASSGGLAGKDTQYF. CDR3 DNA: TGTGCCAGCAGCGGGGGACTAGCGGGGAAGGATACGCAGTATTTT.

CDR3 nucleotides: TGTGCCAGCAGCCTCAGGGTCGGGTACTCTGGAAACACCATATATTTT. This codes for CASSLRVGYSGNTIYF. The genes are TRBV7-2 and TRBJ1-3, with a possible D match to TRBD1 (5 bases). This CDR3 comprises 16 residues. The V end was cut by 5 bases, the J end by 0 bases, with 14 bases between. The germline gives CDR1 SGHTA, CDR2 FQGNSA.

This chain uses TRBV5-8 with TRBJ1-1; unclear D gene. Trimming removed 10 bases from V and 6 bases from J, with 7 bases in between. The V gene's germline CDR1 is SGHTS and CDR2 YDEGEE. The CDR3 totals 9 residues. CDR3 residues: CALTPEAFF. CDR3 in DNA: TGTGCCCTAACCCCTGAAGCTTTCTTT.

CDR3 region: CASSGPGQGTYGYTF. CDR3 nucleotides: TGTGCCAGCAGCGGACCGGGACAGGGAACCTATGGCTACACCTTC. The chain employs TRBV6-2 or TRBV6-3 and TRBJ1-2; 9 nucleotides line up with TRBD1. The V gene's germline CDR1 is MNHEY and CDR2 SVGEGT. V trimming: 6 bases; J trimming: 4 bases; junction bases outside the gene matches: 9. There are 15 residues in the CDR3.

The rearrangement uses TRBV18 and TRBJ1-1; 7 nucleotides line up with TRBD1. Germline V gene sequence: CDR1 KGHSH, CDR2 LQKENI. V shed 4 bases, J shed 2 bases, and the junction held 16 bases outside the gene matches. The CDR3 contains 18 residues. The CDR3 sequence: CASSRRGRRIGANTEAFF. The CDR3 DNA reads TGTGCCAGCTCACGAAGGGGGCGAAGGATAGGAGCCAACACTGAAGCTTTCTTT.

The chain has TRBV3-1 (or the pseudogene TRBV3-2) and TRBJ2-7, with a possible D match to TRBD2 (5 bases). The CDR3 covers 14 residues. Germline lookup yields CDR1 LGHDT and CDR2 YNNKEL (reference sequence). Trimming shortened V by 1 base and J by 6 bases, and 13 bases separated the two germline ends. CDR3 bases: TGTGCCAGCAGCCAAGGTGCCGGGGTTGTCGAGCAGTACTTC. Its protein product is CASSQGAGVVEQYF.

The CDR3 DNA reads as TGCAGCGTTGAAGCGCTCTGGCAGGGGGTCTACGAGCAGTACTTC. It specifies CSVEALWQGVYEQYF. The V call is TRBV29-1, the J call TRBJ2-7; 7 nucleotides align to TRBD1. Germline CDR1 and CDR2: SQVTM and ANQGSEA. J gave up 3 bases and V 1 base, and 9 bases lay outside the gene matches. CDR3 size: 15 residues.

The chain employs TRBV29-1 and TRBJ1-2, with D perhaps matching TRBD1 (6 bases). With 4 bases removed from V and 8 bases from J, the gap between germline ends came to 14 bases. CDR3 length equals 12 residues. The germline V gene encodes CDR1 SQVTM and CDR2 ANQGSEA. In DNA form, the CDR3 reads TGCAGCGTTGTTACAGGGTATGGCGGCTACACCTTC. Encoded protein: CSVVTGYGGYTF.

The J gene is TRBJ1-4, the V gene TRBV5-5; D not resolved. V dropped 1 base and J dropped 0 bases, with 4 bases sitting between them. The CDR3 totals 14 residues. Germline V lookup: CDR1 SGHKS, CDR2 YYEKEE (reference sequence). CDR3 loop: CASSLQATNEKLFF. CDR3 nucleotides: TGTGCCAGCAGCTTGCAGGCAACTAATGAAAAACTGTTTTTT.